Listed below are T cell receptor beta chains from one sample, sequenced in a study of Ad26.COV2.S vaccination and SARS-CoV-2 variants. Clones were sequenced by immunoSEQ multiplex PCR, and TCRdb holds only the in-frame ones, with some missing. The repertoire has about 680,000 clones, approximately 88% of them found once; the top ten carry approximately 1.5%. This material consisted of peripheral blood, taken in a trial of Ad26.COV2.S vaccine versus placebo. These receptors were taken from a person between 18 and 59 years old who received the Ad26.COV2.S COVID-19 vaccine or a placebo. CDR3s leave out the opening cysteine and the closing phenylalanine or tryptophan.

v_gene	CDR3aa
TRBV7-9	ASSLDKSNTEAF
TRBV19	ASTGFQEKLF
TRBV6-6	ASATGTWGNTIY
TRBV19	ASRGNPYNEQF
TRBV5-4	ASSLDSVAAF
TRBV6-2/TRBV6-3	ASSYRDREGAF
TRBV30	ASTGPNYGYT
TRBV6-1	ASSEFSRALNQPQH
TRBV15	ATSRVGTGRNYGYT
TRBV6-5	ASSSRGDQPQH
TRBV18	ASSFDGSYEQY
TRBV2	ASSEAAAARGKLF
TRBV27	ASSLTRRGLAGDVAYNEQF
TRBV3-1/TRBV3-2	ASSQYGLAGGPYEQY
TRBV5-1	ASSLDQSPLH
TRBV5-6	ASSLVGSGTDTQY
TRBV12-5	ASGFRFGQAGNEKLF
TRBV5-1	ASSLEGNNEQF
TRBV10-3	ATRTGGIQPQH
TRBV29-1	SARGAGNEQF
TRBV10-3	AISASETQY
TRBV7-6	ASSPTSVLNTEAF
TRBV12-3/TRBV12-4	ASRLDGETQY
TRBV30	AWSVESRRGYT
TRBV19	ASSRDRGNYGYT
TRBV19	ASSTTYNEQF
TRBV4-3	ASSRQARGTESEAF
TRBV23-1	ASPWGPTDTQY
TRBV11-2	ASSSSGTSGRTDTQY
TRBV7-9	ASSLSDYEQY
TRBV6-6	ASLNRDNYEQY
TRBV11-2	ASSLKTSWNTGELF
TRBV29-1	SVDRVAGETQY
TRBV7-2	ASSLAQAAGGRAQY
TRBV5-1	ASSLAGDYTDTQY
TRBV3-1/TRBV3-2	ASSQRAGQETQY
TRBV2	ASKNRFLTPATNEKLF
TRBV5-5	ASPAGRAGSYEQY
TRBV5-4	ASSYGGIMNTEAF
TRBV24-1	ATSGGTGSGYT
TRBV4-3	ASSQAGGAISGGAYEQY